The clone carrying this T cell receptor beta chain has a count of ten or more. One entry per CDR3 protein, called by TCRdb with MiXCR from the 5' RACE reads. The table has approximately 680,000 distinct CDR3 sequences, under 8.5% seen once. Germline lookup yields CDR1 SEHNR and CDR2 FQNEAQ (reference sequence). V was clipped by 0 bases and J by 5 bases, with 4 bases between them. This CDR3 contains 12 residues. This specimen belongs to a study of identical twins. The data were also submitted as part of a second study, on yellow fever vaccine responses in identical twins.

This chain uses TRBV7-9 with TRBJ1-1; no clear D gene. This TCR was recovered from a woman between 18 and 30 years old in good health. Sequencing was done on a sample of PBMCs. CDR3 protein: CASSLASTEAFF. In DNA, the CDR3 is TGTGCCAGCAGCTTAGCGTCGACTGAAGCTTTCTTT.